The entry that follows covers one T cell receptor beta chain sequence. What it recognizes is unknown. The missing conserved phenylalanine or tryptophan at the end of this CDR3 makes a read error likely. This specimen belongs to a study of tumor-infiltrating lymphocytes in primary liver carcinoma. Study observations and caveats: Relative to tumor region pairs, the tumor-adjacent and tumor-blood pairs showed overlap that was lower.

The CDR3 length is 14 residues. Germline loops: CDR1 MDHEN, CDR2 SYDVKM. The ends were cut back, 3 bases at V and 1 base at J, with 8 bases in the middle. A primer in the constant region served to generate TCR beta cDNA from approximately 450 ng of total RNA. Slightly modified ARM-PCR served as the procedure for the TCR beta libraries. These libraries came from three rounds of nested multiplex PCR. TRBV1-TRBV30 forward and Cbeta reverse primers drove the first two approximately 10-cycle rounds. TCRdb reprocessed the multiplex PCR reads via MiXCR and lists one record per CDR3 protein. This table holds under 130,000 distinct CDR3 sequences, approximately 78% found once. DNA and RNA were both co-extracted from approximately 20-30 mg of bulk tissue that had not been sorted. Surgeons resected the patients' primary liver carcinomas.

J is TRBJ2-3 and V is TRBV28; no clear D. The sample comprised liver tumor tissue from sampling region 3. Subset given: tumor region T3, left-lateral pole. The sequence was obtained from a man aged 35 to 55 with primary liver carcinoma and hepatitis B virus infection. The CDR3 here is CASSLDGRTDTQYY. In nucleotides, the CDR3 is TGTGCCAGCAGTTTGGATGGTCGCACAGATACGCAGTATTAT.